The T cell receptor beta chain under discussion was sequenced for a study of blood T cell repertoires in COVID-19. Germline V gene sequence: CDR1 DFQATT, CDR2 SNEGSKA (reference sequence). The CDR3 runs to 11 residues. V lost 4 bases, J lost 4 bases, and 8 bases lay in between. Repertoires were generated with immunoSEQ multiplex PCR, while TCRdb's copy carries only in-frame clones and drops some. The sample holds 40,000 to 55,000 clones, roughly 80% seen once. The chain uses TRBV20-1 and TRBJ2-7; D not resolved. What was sequenced was peripheral blood. The receptor's source is a man between 50 and 59 years old with acute or convalescent COVID-19. CDR3 sequence: CSATVKYEQYF. The CDR3 DNA reads as TGCAGTGCTACGGTAAAATACGAGCAGTACTTC.